This T cell receptor (beta chain) was documented in a study of spatial heterogeneity in lung cancer. Whole-study context: Consistent detection of more beta-chain than alpha-chain sequences was observed. More than eight raw reads, on average, carried each unique TCR and UMI combination.

Unmatched junction bases numbered 7, after V lost 3 bases and J lost 7 bases. Germline V lookup: CDR1 SNHLY, CDR2 FYNNEI. The CDR3 consists of 15 residues. As for this clonotype: A library made for alpha chains picked up this beta chain off target, so its size means little.

The time point here: sample taken at primary tumor resection. The authors sequenced whole RNA from tumor, nontumor lung or frozen PBMC without sorting. A total of approximately 69 untreated early-stage non-small cell lung cancer patients served as donors. Unique molecular identifiers, one per molecule, were present on every TCR cDNA molecule. TCRdb independently ran MiXCR on the 5' RACE reads; one entry per CDR3 protein. The table records about 13,000 distinct CDR3 sequences, 5% to 5.5% of them present only once. The chain carries TRBV2 and TRBJ1-5, with 9 bases fitting TRBD1. The clonotype comes from a human donor with early-stage non-small cell lung cancer. This sample comprised lung tumor tissue, obtained at surgery. The CDR3 spells CASSERGQGGQPQHF. CDR3 in DNA: TGTGCCAGCAGTGAGAGGGGACAGGGAGGACAGCCCCAGCATTTT.